This is a list of T cell receptor beta chains from one sample in a study of T cells after yellow fever vaccination. TCRdb fed the 5' RACE reads into MiXCR, producing one record per CDR3 protein. The sample consists of 400,000 or so distinct CDR3 sequences, roughly 20% of them appearing once. Material: PBMCs, obtained before the yellow fever booster vaccination. Receptor source: a man younger than 35 who received the YFV17D yellow fever vaccine. CDR3s include the opening cysteine and the closing phenylalanine or tryptophan. A D gene is named only where the DNA matches it firmly. The size field is filled for only some rows; it gives once, few, many or a size class.

j_call: TRBJ1-1; v_call: TRBV7-2; d_call: -; clone_size: few; cdr3_aa: CASSRTGKSEAFF; cdr3_nt: TGTGCCAGCAGCCGTACAGGGAAGTCTGAAGCTTTCTTT
j_call: TRBJ2-3; v_call: TRBV7-9; d_call: -; clone_size: -; cdr3_aa: CASSLVPTSFTDTQYF; cdr3_nt: TGTGCCAGCAGCTTAGTCCCCACTAGTTTCACAGATACGCAGTATTTT
j_call: TRBJ2-3; v_call: TRBV7-9; d_call: -; clone_size: -; cdr3_aa: CASSFEGVYTDTQYF; cdr3_nt: TGTGCCAGCAGCTTCGAAGGGGTCTACACAGATACGCAGTATTTT
j_call: TRBJ2-6; v_call: TRBV6-1; d_call: -; clone_size: -; cdr3_aa: CASSEYPGANVLTF; cdr3_nt: TGTGCCAGCAGTGAATACCCTGGGGCCAACGTCCTGACTTTC
j_call: TRBJ1-2; v_call: TRBV28; d_call: -; clone_size: -; cdr3_aa: CASSLLEGLAGYTF; cdr3_nt: TGTGCCAGCAGTTTATTGGAGGGGTTAGCCGGCTACACCTTC
j_call: TRBJ1-3; v_call: TRBV5-1; d_call: TRBD1; clone_size: -; cdr3_aa: CASGGTAGGNTIYF; cdr3_nt: TGCGCCAGCGGAGGGACAGCGGGGGGAAACACCATATATTTT
j_call: TRBJ2-1; v_call: TRBV10-3; d_call: TRBD1; clone_size: few; cdr3_aa: CAISRQGDSYNEQFF; cdr3_nt: TGTGCCATCAGCCGACAGGGGGACTCCTACAATGAGCAGTTCTTC
j_call: TRBJ1-1; v_call: TRBV2; d_call: TRBD1; clone_size: -; cdr3_aa: CASTIQGVNTEAFF; cdr3_nt: TGTGCCAGCACGATACAGGGGGTCAACACTGAAGCTTTCTTT
j_call: TRBJ1-1; v_call: TRBV7-3; d_call: -; clone_size: few; cdr3_aa: CASSLGSQMNTEAFF; cdr3_nt: TGTGCCAGCAGCTTAGGGAGTCAGATGAACACTGAAGCTTTCTTT
j_call: TRBJ2-3; v_call: TRBV4-1; d_call: TRBD2; clone_size: -; cdr3_aa: CATSSGGDTQYF; cdr3_nt: TGCGCCACCTCGAGCGGGGGGGATACGCAGTATTTT
j_call: TRBJ1-6; v_call: TRBV20-1; d_call: TRBD1; clone_size: -; cdr3_aa: CSAPGTGRDSPLHF; cdr3_nt: TGCAGTGCGCCCGGGACAGGGAGGGATTCACCCCTCCACTTT
j_call: TRBJ2-3; v_call: TRBV5-1; d_call: TRBD2; clone_size: many; cdr3_aa: CASSPLTSGGSDTQYF; cdr3_nt: TGCGCCAGCAGCCCTCTGACTAGCGGGGGATCAGATACGCAGTATTTT
j_call: TRBJ2-1; v_call: TRBV6-1; d_call: TRBD2; clone_size: few; cdr3_aa: CATVGGGSYNEQFF; cdr3_nt: TGTGCCACCGTTGGCGGGGGGAGTTACAATGAGCAGTTCTTC
j_call: TRBJ2-7; v_call: TRBV6-1; d_call: TRBD1; clone_size: few; cdr3_aa: CASIPGTGFYEQYF; cdr3_nt: TGTGCCAGCATCCCCGGGACAGGCTTCTACGAGCAGTACTTC
j_call: TRBJ2-3; v_call: TRBV7-9; d_call: TRBD2; clone_size: few; cdr3_aa: CASSWTSGGASADTQYF; cdr3_nt: TGTGCCAGCAGCTGGACTAGCGGGGGGGCTTCAGCAGATACGCAGTATTTT
j_call: TRBJ1-1; v_call: TRBV4-1; d_call: -; clone_size: -; cdr3_aa: CASHPLGGTEAFF; cdr3_nt: TGCGCCAGCCACCCCCTCGGGGGGACTGAAGCTTTCTTT
j_call: TRBJ1-5; v_call: TRBV12-3/TRBV12-4; d_call: -; clone_size: -; cdr3_aa: CASSWGPISNQPQHF; cdr3_nt: TGTGCCAGCAGCTGGGGACCGATTAGCAATCAGCCCCAGCATTTT
j_call: TRBJ1-1; v_call: TRBV6-2/TRBV6-3; d_call: -; clone_size: few; cdr3_aa: CASIKGQPTNTEAFF; cdr3_nt: TGTGCCAGCATTAAGGGGCAGCCGACGAACACTGAAGCTTTCTTT
j_call: TRBJ2-7; v_call: TRBV9; d_call: -; clone_size: few; cdr3_aa: CASSVASHSYEQYF; cdr3_nt: TGTGCCAGCAGCGTAGCCTCCCACTCCTACGAGCAGTACTTC
j_call: TRBJ2-7; v_call: TRBV2; d_call: -; clone_size: -; cdr3_aa: CASSIGGGEQYF; cdr3_nt: TGTGCCAGCAGTATTGGTGGGGGCGAGCAGTACTTC
j_call: TRBJ2-7; v_call: TRBV4-3; d_call: -; clone_size: few; cdr3_aa: CASSQEWGSWEQYF; cdr3_nt: TGCGCCAGCAGCCAAGAGTGGGGGTCCTGGGAGCAGTACTTC
j_call: TRBJ2-7; v_call: TRBV11-2; d_call: -; clone_size: -; cdr3_aa: CASCCRGGSYEQYF; cdr3_nt: TGTGCCAGCTGCTGTCGTGGAGGGTCCTACGAGCAGTACTTC
j_call: TRBJ2-3; v_call: TRBV30; d_call: -; clone_size: -; cdr3_aa: CAWSVKAANTQYF; cdr3_nt: TGTGCCTGGAGTGTAAAGGCGGCAAATACGCAGTATTTT
j_call: TRBJ2-2; v_call: TRBV4-1; d_call: TRBD1; clone_size: -; cdr3_aa: CASSPWTGGIGELFF; cdr3_nt: TGCGCCAGCAGCCCCTGGACAGGGGGCATCGGGGAGCTGTTTTTT
j_call: TRBJ1-6; v_call: TRBV4-1; d_call: -; clone_size: few; cdr3_aa: CASSTPGQHSPLHF; cdr3_nt: TGCGCCAGCAGCACTCCGGGCCAGCATTCACCCCTCCACTTT
j_call: TRBJ1-1; v_call: TRBV7-3; d_call: TRBD1; clone_size: -; cdr3_aa: CASSFTGGNSEAFF; cdr3_nt: TGTGCCAGCAGCTTTACAGGGGGGAATTCTGAAGCTTTCTTT
j_call: TRBJ2-3; v_call: TRBV4-2; d_call: -; clone_size: -; cdr3_aa: CASSQGTVDADTQYF; cdr3_nt: TGTGCCAGCAGCCAAGGCACGGTGGATGCAGATACGCAGTATTTT
j_call: TRBJ2-5; v_call: TRBV7-2; d_call: -; clone_size: few; cdr3_aa: CASRPTPNPAETQYF; cdr3_nt: TGTGCCAGCAGACCAACCCCTAATCCGGCAGAGACCCAGTACTTC
j_call: TRBJ2-7; v_call: TRBV7-9; d_call: -; clone_size: few; cdr3_aa: CASSTTSGEQYF; cdr3_nt: TGTGCCAGCAGCACAACGTCCGGCGAGCAGTACTTC
j_call: TRBJ1-1; v_call: TRBV30; d_call: -; clone_size: -; cdr3_aa: CAWSVDWNTEAFF; cdr3_nt: TGTGCCTGGAGTGTAGATTGGAACACTGAAGCTTTCTTT
j_call: TRBJ1-1; v_call: TRBV6-1; d_call: -; clone_size: -; cdr3_aa: CASSVRGEGTEAFF; cdr3_nt: TGTGCCAGCAGTGTCAGGGGAGAGGGCACTGAAGCTTTCTTT
j_call: TRBJ1-2; v_call: TRBV6-5; d_call: -; clone_size: -; cdr3_aa: CASSTRGVNYGYTF; cdr3_nt: TGTGCCAGCAGTACCCGGGGGGTTAACTATGGCTACACCTTC
j_call: TRBJ1-3; v_call: TRBV7-9; d_call: -; clone_size: -; cdr3_aa: CASSALGRGRSNTIYF; cdr3_nt: TGTGCCAGCAGCGCCCTCGGTAGGGGGAGGTCAAACACCATATATTTT
j_call: TRBJ2-1; v_call: TRBV6-1; d_call: -; clone_size: few; cdr3_aa: CASRLGANLFSNEQFF; cdr3_nt: TGTGCCAGCAGGTTGGGGGCGAACTTATTTAGCAATGAGCAGTTCTTC
j_call: TRBJ2-2; v_call: TRBV7-3; d_call: TRBD2; clone_size: -; cdr3_aa: CASRPLAGQAGELFF; cdr3_nt: TGTGCCAGCAGGCCACTAGCGGGGCAGGCCGGGGAGCTGTTTTTT
j_call: TRBJ2-2; v_call: TRBV29-1; d_call: -; clone_size: many; cdr3_aa: CSVYRNTGELFF; cdr3_nt: TGCAGCGTCTACAGGAATACCGGGGAGCTGTTTTTT
j_call: TRBJ1-2; v_call: TRBV5-1; d_call: TRBD1; clone_size: -; cdr3_aa: CASSLAPGQLDYGYTF; cdr3_nt: TGCGCCAGCAGCTTGGCTCCGGGACAGCTTGACTATGGCTACACCTTC
j_call: TRBJ1-2; v_call: TRBV20-1; d_call: -; clone_size: -; cdr3_aa: CSARGEPVYGYTF; cdr3_nt: TGCAGTGCTAGAGGAGAGCCCGTCTATGGCTACACCTTC
j_call: TRBJ1-1; v_call: TRBV6-5; d_call: -; clone_size: -; cdr3_aa: CASSPGWAEAFF; cdr3_nt: TGTGCCAGCAGTCCAGGGTGGGCTGAAGCTTTCTTT
j_call: TRBJ2-5; v_call: TRBV7-9; d_call: -; clone_size: -; cdr3_aa: CASSSGAGPGETQYF; cdr3_nt: TGTGCCAGCAGCTCTGGCGCGGGGCCGGGGGAGACCCAGTACTTC
j_call: TRBJ1-1; v_call: TRBV7-2; d_call: -; clone_size: -; cdr3_aa: CASSLTWTATNTEAFF; cdr3_nt: TGTGCCAGCAGCTTAACCTGGACAGCCACGAACACTGAAGCTTTCTTT
j_call: TRBJ1-5; v_call: TRBV11-2; d_call: -; clone_size: few; cdr3_aa: CASSLVGGNVQPQHF; cdr3_nt: TGTGCCAGCAGCTTAGTCGGTGGGAATGTTCAGCCCCAGCATTTT
j_call: TRBJ1-2; v_call: TRBV24-1; d_call: -; clone_size: -; cdr3_aa: CATSDPMTDSWGYTF; cdr3_nt: TGTGCCACCAGTGATCCCATGACGGATTCGTGGGGCTACACCTTC
j_call: TRBJ1-2; v_call: TRBV4-3; d_call: -; clone_size: -; cdr3_aa: CASSHYRERDYGYTF; cdr3_nt: TGCGCCAGCAGCCACTACAGGGAACGAGACTATGGCTACACCTTC
j_call: TRBJ2-6; v_call: TRBV10-1; d_call: -; clone_size: -; cdr3_aa: CASSGPNPSGANVLTF; cdr3_nt: TGCGCCAGCAGCGGGCCCAACCCCTCCGGGGCCAACGTCCTGACTTTC
j_call: TRBJ2-7; v_call: TRBV6-2/TRBV6-3; d_call: -; clone_size: -; cdr3_aa: CASRRKGFINEQYF; cdr3_nt: TGTGCCAGCAGGAGGAAGGGGTTCATCAACGAGCAGTACTTC
j_call: TRBJ1-6; v_call: TRBV20-1; d_call: TRBD1; clone_size: few; cdr3_aa: CSAQDRSEPLHF; cdr3_nt: TGCAGTGCCCAGGACAGGTCCGAGCCCCTCCACTTT
j_call: TRBJ2-5; v_call: TRBV5-4; d_call: -; clone_size: few; cdr3_aa: CASSLVGGRGPQETQYF; cdr3_nt: TGTGCCAGCAGCTTGGTTGGCGGCAGGGGACCTCAAGAGACCCAGTACTTC
j_call: TRBJ1-1; v_call: TRBV4-3; d_call: -; clone_size: few; cdr3_aa: CASSQDRGVTEAFF; cdr3_nt: TGCGCCAGCAGCCAAGATAGGGGGGTTACTGAAGCTTTCTTT
j_call: TRBJ2-5; v_call: TRBV6-5; d_call: -; clone_size: many; cdr3_aa: CASSVRSAETQYF; cdr3_nt: TGTGCCAGCAGTGTTCGATCGGCAGAGACCCAGTACTTC
j_call: TRBJ2-3; v_call: TRBV7-2; d_call: -; clone_size: -; cdr3_aa: CASSSIVGRTDTQYF; cdr3_nt: TGTGCCAGCAGCTCAATCGTGGGGCGCACAGATACGCAGTATTTT
j_call: TRBJ2-3; v_call: TRBV15; d_call: TRBD1; clone_size: -; cdr3_aa: CATSRRGRTDTQYF; cdr3_nt: TGTGCCACCAGCAGAAGGGGGCGGACAGATACGCAGTATTTT
j_call: TRBJ2-5; v_call: TRBV15; d_call: TRBD2; clone_size: many; cdr3_aa: CATSREKISGGGETQYF; cdr3_nt: TGTGCCACCAGCAGAGAAAAAATTAGCGGGGGCGGAGAGACCCAGTACTTC